Listed below are T cell receptor beta chains from one sample, sequenced in a study of blood T cell repertoires in COVID-19. The assay was immunoSEQ multiplex PCR, and TCRdb's table has in-frame clones only and misses some. This table has about 180,000 clones, roughly 88% appearing once. The sample consisted of peripheral blood. The receptor source for this set is a woman in her thirties with acute or convalescent COVID-19. Each CDR3 is given with its conserved first and last residue. Fields, in order: CDR3 length, D gene, V gene, J gene, CDR3 protein, CDR3 DNA. A D gene is named only where the DNA matches it firmly.

cdr3_length: 15; d_call: TRBD1; v_call: TRBV6-9; j_call: TRBJ2-2; cdr3_aa: CASSSATGAIGELFF; cdr3_nt: TGTGCCAGCAGTTCCGCTACAGGGGCCATCGGGGAGCTGTTTTTT
cdr3_length: 12; d_call: -; v_call: TRBV29-1; j_call: TRBJ2-5; cdr3_aa: CSVVGAWETQYF; cdr3_nt: TGCAGCGTTGTTGGGGCTTGGGAGACCCAGTACTTC
cdr3_length: 14; d_call: -; v_call: TRBV11-2; j_call: TRBJ2-3; cdr3_aa: CASSFAVSTDTQYF; cdr3_nt: TGTGCCAGCAGCTTCGCGGTTAGCACAGATACGCAGTATTTT
cdr3_length: 16; d_call: TRBD2; v_call: TRBV5-4; j_call: TRBJ2-2; cdr3_aa: CASSLAGTRAPRELFF; cdr3_nt: TGTGCCAGCAGCTTGGCCGGGACTAGAGCCCCCCGGGAGCTGTTTTTT
cdr3_length: 14; d_call: -; v_call: TRBV7-9; j_call: TRBJ2-2; cdr3_aa: CASSLILNTGELFF; cdr3_nt: TGTGCCAGCAGCTTAATACTGAACACCGGGGAGCTGTTTTTT
cdr3_length: 16; d_call: TRBD2; v_call: TRBV28; j_call: TRBJ2-2; cdr3_aa: CASRTSAYSNTGELFF; cdr3_nt: TGTGCCAGCCGAACTAGCGCCTATTCGAACACCGGGGAGCTGTTTTTT
cdr3_length: 14; d_call: -; v_call: TRBV5-1; j_call: TRBJ1-1; cdr3_aa: CASSLTGTITEAFF; cdr3_nt: TGCGCCAGCAGCTTGACAGGGACGATCACTGAAGCTTTCTTT
cdr3_length: 15; d_call: TRBD2; v_call: TRBV24-1; j_call: TRBJ2-2; cdr3_aa: CATQGLAKNTGELFF; cdr3_nt: TGTGCCACTCAGGGACTAGCGAAGAACACCGGGGAGCTGTTTTTT
cdr3_length: 16; d_call: TRBD2; v_call: TRBV4-1; j_call: TRBJ2-4; cdr3_aa: CASSRRLAGGGNIQYF; cdr3_nt: TGCGCCAGCAGCCGAAGACTAGCGGGAGGTGGTAACATTCAGTACTTC
cdr3_length: 17; d_call: TRBD2; v_call: TRBV9; j_call: TRBJ2-1; cdr3_aa: CASSVSGTSGKVNEQFF; cdr3_nt: TGTGCCAGCAGCGTATCCGGGACTAGCGGGAAGGTCAATGAGCAGTTCTTC
cdr3_length: 14; d_call: -; v_call: TRBV6-5; j_call: TRBJ1-2; cdr3_aa: CASSYLDRHYGYTF; cdr3_nt: TGTGCCAGCAGTTACCTGGACAGACACTATGGCTACACCTTC
cdr3_length: 15; d_call: -; v_call: TRBV7-8; j_call: TRBJ2-3; cdr3_aa: CASSLEASLGDTQYF; cdr3_nt: TGTGCCAGCAGCTTAGAAGCTAGCTTGGGAGATACGCAGTATTTT
cdr3_length: 18; d_call: TRBD2; v_call: TRBV28; j_call: TRBJ2-1; cdr3_aa: CASSLPIGGTSSHNEQFF; cdr3_nt: TGTGCCAGCAGTTTACCAATAGGCGGGACTAGTTCCCACAATGAGCAGTTCTTC
cdr3_length: 13; d_call: -; v_call: TRBV5-1; j_call: TRBJ2-3; cdr3_aa: CASSLDSLTLQYF; cdr3_nt: TGCGCCAGCAGCTTGGACAGTCTTACTCTGCAGTATTTT